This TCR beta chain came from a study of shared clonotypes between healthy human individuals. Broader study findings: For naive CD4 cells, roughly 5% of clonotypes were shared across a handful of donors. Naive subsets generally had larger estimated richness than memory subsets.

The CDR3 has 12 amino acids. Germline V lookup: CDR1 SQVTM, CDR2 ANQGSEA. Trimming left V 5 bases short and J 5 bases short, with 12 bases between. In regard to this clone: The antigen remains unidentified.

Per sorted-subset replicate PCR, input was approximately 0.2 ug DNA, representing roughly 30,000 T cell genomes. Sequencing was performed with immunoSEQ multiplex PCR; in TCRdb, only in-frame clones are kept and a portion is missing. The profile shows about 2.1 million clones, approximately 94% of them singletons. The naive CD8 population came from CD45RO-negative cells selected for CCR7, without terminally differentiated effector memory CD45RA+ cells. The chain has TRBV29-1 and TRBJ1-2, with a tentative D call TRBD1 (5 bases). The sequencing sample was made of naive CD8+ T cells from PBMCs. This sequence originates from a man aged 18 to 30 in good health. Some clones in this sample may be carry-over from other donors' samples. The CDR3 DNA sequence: TGCAGCGTTTTTTCAGGGCCTTATGGCTACACCTTC. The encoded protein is CSVFSGPYGYTF.